This TCR beta chain stems from a study of blood T cell repertoires in COVID-19. Study in general: Acute and convalescent COVID-19 specimens originated in the United States, Italy and Spain. PBMCs, B-cell-depleted T cells, or T cells provided the cDNA or gDNA that made up the material.

The J segment lost 0 bases and the V segment lost 8 bases, leaving 1 base of the junction unmatched. CDR1 is LGHDT, CDR2 YNNKEL, per germline (reference sequence). This CDR3 is built from 13 residues. Under the authors' procedure: Reference gene primer amplification gave estimated nucleated cell counts. The assay was immunoSEQ multiplex PCR, and TCRdb's table has in-frame clones only and misses some. D and trimming were read from the DNA, whereas the V and J calls and clone size are those reported in that table. The table includes roughly 150,000 clones, over 75% detected once. Source material: peripheral blood. J is TRBJ2-3 and V is TRBV3-1 (or the pseudogene TRBV3-2); TRBD2 matches at 8 bases. The TCR originated in a woman aged 60-75 years with active COVID-19. The CDR3 DNA reads TGTGCCAGCTTAGCGGGAAGCACAGATACGCAGTATTTT. This translates into CASLAGSTDTQYF.